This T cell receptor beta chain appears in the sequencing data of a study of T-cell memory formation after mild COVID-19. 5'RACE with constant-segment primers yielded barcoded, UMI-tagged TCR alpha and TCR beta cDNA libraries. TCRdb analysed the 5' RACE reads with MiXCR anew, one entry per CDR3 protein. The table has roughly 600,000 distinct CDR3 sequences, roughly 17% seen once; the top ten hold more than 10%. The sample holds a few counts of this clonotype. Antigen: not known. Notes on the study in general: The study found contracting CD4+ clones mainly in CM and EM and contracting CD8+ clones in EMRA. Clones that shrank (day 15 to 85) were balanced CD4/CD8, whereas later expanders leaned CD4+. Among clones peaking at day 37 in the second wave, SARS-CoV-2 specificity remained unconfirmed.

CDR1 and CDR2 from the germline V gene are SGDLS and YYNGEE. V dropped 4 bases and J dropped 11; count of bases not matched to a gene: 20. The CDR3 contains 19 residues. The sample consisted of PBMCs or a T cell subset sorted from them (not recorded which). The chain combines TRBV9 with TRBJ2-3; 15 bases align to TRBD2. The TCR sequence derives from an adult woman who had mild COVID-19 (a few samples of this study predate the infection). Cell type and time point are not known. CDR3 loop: CASSPGWGLAGGRKDRQYF. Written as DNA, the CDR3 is TGTGCCAGCAGCCCCGGTTGGGGACTAGCGGGGGGCCGAAAAGACAGGCAGTATTTT.